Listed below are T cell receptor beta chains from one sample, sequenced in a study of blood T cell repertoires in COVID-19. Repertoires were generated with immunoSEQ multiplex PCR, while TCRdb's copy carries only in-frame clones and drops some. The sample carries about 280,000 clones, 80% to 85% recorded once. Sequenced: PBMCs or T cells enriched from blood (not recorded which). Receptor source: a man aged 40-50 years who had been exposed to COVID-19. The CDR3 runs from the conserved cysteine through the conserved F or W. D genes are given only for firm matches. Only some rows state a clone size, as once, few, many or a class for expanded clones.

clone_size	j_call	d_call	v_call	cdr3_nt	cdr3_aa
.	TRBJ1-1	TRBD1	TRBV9	TGTGCCAGCAGCGTCGGGACAGGGCTGGACACTGAAGCTTTCTTT	CASSVGTGLDTEAFF
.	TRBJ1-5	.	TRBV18	TGTGCCAGCTCACCCGACACGAGGGTAAGCAATCAGCCCCAGCATTTT	CASSPDTRVSNQPQHF
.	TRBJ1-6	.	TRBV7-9	TGTGCCAGCAGCCCTCGGGACACCTCGACATCACCCCTCCACTTT	CASSPRDTSTSPLHF
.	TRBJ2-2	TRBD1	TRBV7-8	TGTGCCAGCTCCGGAAGGGGCACAGGGGGTACCGGGGAGCTGTTTTTT	CASSGRGTGGTGELFF
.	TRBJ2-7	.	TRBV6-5	TGTGCCAGCAGTTCGTCCCAAACCGGGAGTTACGAGCAGTACTTC	CASSSSQTGSYEQYF
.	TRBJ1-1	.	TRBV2	TGTGCCAGCAGGCACAGGGAGAGTACTGAAGCTTTCTTT	CASRHRESTEAFF
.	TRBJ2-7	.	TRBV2	TGTGCCAGCAGTAGACAGAGCCTAGGCTACGAGCAGTACTTC	CASSRQSLGYEQYF
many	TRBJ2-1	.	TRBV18	TGTGCCAGCTCAATTTCCAAGGGGATGCGGTTCTTC	CASSISKGMRFF
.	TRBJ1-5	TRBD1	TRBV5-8	TGTGCCAGCAGCACGGGACAGATTCTTGTTCAGCCCCAGCATTTT	CASSTGQILVQPQHF
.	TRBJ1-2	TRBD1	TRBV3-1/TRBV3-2	TGTGCCAGCAGCCCTTCTGACAGGGGTTACACCTTC	CASSPSDRGYTF
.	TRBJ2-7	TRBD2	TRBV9	TGTGCCAGCAGCGTTGGGACTAGCGGGAGTGGGGCTTTCTACGAGCAGTACTTC	CASSVGTSGSGAFYEQYF
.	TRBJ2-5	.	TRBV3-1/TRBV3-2	TGTGCCAGCAGCCAAGGAACGGGTCGGGAGACCCAGTACTTC	CASSQGTGRETQYF
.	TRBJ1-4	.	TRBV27	TGTGCCAGCAGTCCCTCCTTCACATACAGGGTGACTAATGAAAAACTGTTTTTT	CASSPSFTYRVTNEKLFF
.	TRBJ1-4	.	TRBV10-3	TGTGCCATCAGGGGGGCCTCGGGAACTAATGAAAAACTGTTTTTT	CAIRGASGTNEKLFF
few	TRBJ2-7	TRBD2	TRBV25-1	TGTGCCAGTGAACTAGCGGGAGTCCGTGAGCAGTACTTC	CASELAGVREQYF
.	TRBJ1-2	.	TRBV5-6	TGTGCCAGCAGCTTCCGTACCGGAGCTAACTATGGCTACACCTTC	CASSFRTGANYGYTF
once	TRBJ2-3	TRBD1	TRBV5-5	TGTGCCAGCAGCATAACAGGGGTTGGAGATACGCAGTATTTT	CASSITGVGDTQYF
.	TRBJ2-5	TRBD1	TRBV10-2	TGCGCCAGCAGTCCAGGGGGCGAGACCCAGTACTTC	CASSPGGETQYF
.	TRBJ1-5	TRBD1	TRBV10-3	TGTGCCATCACTGGGACAGGGAGTGTCCACCCCAATCAGCCCCAGCATTTT	CAITGTGSVHPNQPQHF
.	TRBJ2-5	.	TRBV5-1	TGCGCCAGCAGCCAGACCAGGGGTGAGACCCAGTACTTC	CASSQTRGETQYF
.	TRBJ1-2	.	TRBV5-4	TGTGCCAGCAGCTTGCAAGCAGGGGATGCCTATGGCTACACCTTC	CASSLQAGDAYGYTF
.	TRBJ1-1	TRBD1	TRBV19	TGTGCCAGTAGTATCAGGGGGCTGGAAGCTTTCTTT	CASSIRGLEAFF
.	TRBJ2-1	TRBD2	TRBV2	TGTGCCAGCAGAGAGACTAGCGGGACCTACAATGAGCAGTTCTTC	CASRETSGTYNEQFF
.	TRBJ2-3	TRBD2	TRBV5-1	TGCGCCAGCAGAGTGGCGGGGGCAGATACGCAGTATTTT	CASRVAGADTQYF
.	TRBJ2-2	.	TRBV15	TGTGCCACCAGCAGAGTGGCAGGCATAACCGGGGAGCTGTTTTTT	CATSRVAGITGELFF
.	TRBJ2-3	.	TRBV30	TGTGCCTGTAAAGAGAGAAATACGCAGTATTTT	CACKERNTQYF
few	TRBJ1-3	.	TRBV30	TGTGCCTGGAGTTTACGCCTAGGAAACACCATATATTTT	CAWSLRLGNTIYF
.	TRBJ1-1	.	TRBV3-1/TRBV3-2	TGTGCCAGCAGCCCGATGGGGGGGAACACTGAAGCTTTCTTT	CASSPMGGNTEAFF
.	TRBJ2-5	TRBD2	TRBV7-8	TGTGCCAGCAGCTTCCCCTTGGGAGGGCGAGAGACCCAGTACTTC	CASSFPLGGRETQYF
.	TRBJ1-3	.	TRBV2	TGTGCCAGCTTACTTGAAATAGGAAACACCATATATTTT	CASLLEIGNTIYF
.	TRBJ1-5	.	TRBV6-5	TGTGCCAGCAATACCACACCGGCGGGAGGTCAGCCCCAGCATTTT	CASNTTPAGGQPQHF
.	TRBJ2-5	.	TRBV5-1	TGCGCCAGCAGCTTGGCCGGACAGTCGTTTGGGACCCAGTACTTC	CASSLAGQSFGTQYF
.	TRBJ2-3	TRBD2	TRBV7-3	TGTGCCAGCAGCTTAGCGGGAGGCACAGATACGCAGTATTTT	CASSLAGGTDTQYF
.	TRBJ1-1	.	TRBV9	TGTGCCAGCAGCGTAGGTATTGGCCGTTATACTGAAGCTTTCTTT	CASSVGIGRYTEAFF
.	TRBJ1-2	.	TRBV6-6	TGTGCCAGCAGTCGATTGGGGGGGGTTAGGAGCTATGGCTACACCTTC	CASSRLGGVRSYGYTF
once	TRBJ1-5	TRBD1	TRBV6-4	TGTGCCAGCAGTGTTGTGGCAGGGGGGTTTCAGCCCCAGCATTTT	CASSVVAGGFQPQHF
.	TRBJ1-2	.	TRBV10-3	TGTGCCATCAGTGAGTTGGTGAGGGGCTACACCTTC	CAISELVRGYTF
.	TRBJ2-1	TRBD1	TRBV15	TGTGCCACCAGCAGAGCGACAGGGTTGAAGTTCTTC	CATSRATGLKFF
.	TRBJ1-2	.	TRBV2	TGTGCCAGCACTGGGCAGGGGTATGGCTACACCTTC	CASTGQGYGYTF
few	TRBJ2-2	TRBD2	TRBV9	TGTGCCAGCAGCTTCGCCGGGACTAGCGGAACCGGGGAGCTGTTTTTT	CASSFAGTSGTGELFF
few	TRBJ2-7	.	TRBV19	TGTGCCAGTAGTATCCGTGGTTTTTCTACGGAGTACTTC	CASSIRGFSTEYF
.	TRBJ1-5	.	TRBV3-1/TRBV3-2	TGTGCCAGCAGCCAAGCTGGGGGCGCCAATCAGCCCCAGCATTTT	CASSQAGGANQPQHF
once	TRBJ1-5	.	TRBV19	TGTGCCAGTAGTATTCGGCGGAGTCTGCCCCAGCATTTT	CASSIRRSLPQHF
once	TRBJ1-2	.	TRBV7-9	TGTGCCAGCAGACCTTCTGGACGAGGGGGAAACTATGGCTACACCTTC	CASRPSGRGGNYGYTF
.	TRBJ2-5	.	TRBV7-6	TGTGCCAGCAGCTTTCGGGTGAGGGAGACCCAGTACTTC	CASSFRVRETQYF
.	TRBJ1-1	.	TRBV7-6	TGTGCCAGCAGCTTAAGCGGGGTTGAAGCTTTCTTT	CASSLSGVEAFF